Shown below are 3 T cell receptor beta chains from a single sample sequenced in a study of T-cell reconstitution after alpha-beta-depleted transplantation in children. Researchers prepared the TCRbeta library using unique molecular identifiers, the study reports. MiXCR, run by TCRdb on the PCR reads, gives a single entry per CDR3 protein. The repertoire holds tens of thousands of distinct CDR3 sequences, with around a sixth as singletons. The specimen comprised PBMCs, mostly from graft donor cells, sampled 360 days after TCRalphabeta/CD19-depleted stem cell transplant. These receptors were collected from a male patient aged 2-15 years who had a stem cell transplant for acute lymphoblastic leukemia, so the T cells may come from the graft donor.

The chain is built from TRBV11-1 and TRBJ2-7; D remains ambiguous. The CDR3 totals 13 residues. V was cut by 2 bases and J by 2 bases, with 7 bases left in between. Germline CDR1 and CDR2: SGHAT and FQDESV (reference sequence). CDR3 loop: CASSLTRTYEQYF. The CDR3, as DNA: TGTGCCAGCAGCTTAACGCGCACCTACGAGCAGTACTTC.

This clonotype was detected only a few times. The rearrangement links TRBV10-2 to TRBJ2-7, with D tentatively TRBD1 (6 bases). V was trimmed by 5 bases and J by 2 bases, leaving 13 bases between them. Germline V CDR1 and CDR2: WSHSY, SAAADI. The CDR3 consists of 14 residues. This chain's CDR3 is CASSTGPNPYEQYF. CDR3 coding DNA: TGCGCCAGCAGTACAGGGCCCAACCCCTACGAGCAGTACTTC.

The chain joins TRBV24-1 to TRBJ2-7; 12 bases align to TRBD2. The V segment lost 4 bases and the J segment 0 bases; nucleotides outside the gene matches: 6. The V gene's germline CDR1 is KGHDR and CDR2 SFDVKD. CDR3 length equals 17 residues. This CDR3 reads CATSESSGRESSYEQYF. CDR3 in DNA: TGTGCCACCAGTGAGTCTAGCGGGAGGGAAAGCTCCTACGAGCAGTACTTC.